Listed below are T cell receptor beta chains from one sample, sequenced in a study of T cell changes during pregnancy in multiple sclerosis. Using immunoSEQ multiplex PCR, the repertoire was profiled, and TCRdb retains in-frame clones only, with some absent. The sample gives over 45,000 clones, 88% of which show up once; 1% to 1.5% is in the top ten. The sequencing here drew on CD4+ T cells from peripheral blood mononuclear cells, taken in the second trimester of pregnancy. Receptor source: a female donor with multiple sclerosis, enrolled in a pregnancy study. Each CDR3 is given with its conserved first and last residue. The D gene is left open where the match is weak. Size is stated for part of the rows, as once, few or many counts, or as a class when the clone is expanded.

CDR3nt,CDR3aa,len,v_gene,j_gene,d_gene,abundance
TGTGCCAGCAGCTTACGTAGCGGGACCTCCACAGATACGCAGTATTTT,CASSLRSGTSTDTQYF,16,TRBV5-4,TRBJ2-3,TRBD2,once
TGTGCCAGCATCCAGACAGGGGGGAATGAGCAGTTCTTC,CASIQTGGNEQFF,13,TRBV5-4,TRBJ2-1,TRBD1,-
TGTGCCAGCAGCGGTGAGCAGGGTTTTGCCTATGGCTACACCTTC,CASSGEQGFAYGYTF,15,TRBV5-5,TRBJ1-2,-,-
TGTGCCAGCAGTCACAATCGGGACAGGGAGAAAGCTTTCTTT,CASSHNRDREKAFF,14,TRBV6-1,TRBJ1-1,TRBD1,-
TGTGCCAGCAACACGAGGGGGGGATCAAAGCAAGAGACCCAGTACTTC,CASNTRGGSKQETQYF,16,TRBV5-4,TRBJ2-5,-,-
TGCGCCAGCAGCTTGGTTACTCTCCGGGACAGGAGAAGGGAGCAGTACTTC,CASSLVTLRDRRREQYF,17,TRBV5-1,TRBJ2-7,TRBD1,-
TGTGCCAGCACCCCTTGGCAGGGGAACACCGGGGAGCTGTTTTTT,CASTPWQGNTGELFF,15,TRBV6-5,TRBJ2-2,-,-
TGCGCCAGCACGGCGACGGGACAGGCCCAAGAGACCCAGTACTTC,CASTATGQAQETQYF,15,TRBV5-1,TRBJ2-5,TRBD1,-
TGTGCCAGCAGTTCACGTCTGATCAGCTGGGGAACGGGAACCCAAGAGACCCAGTACTTC,CASSSRLISWGTGTQETQYF,20,TRBV28,TRBJ2-5,-,-
TGTGCCAGCAGTGAGGTTCCTACTCAGCCCCAGCATTTT,CASSEVPTQPQHF,13,TRBV6-1,TRBJ1-5,-,-
TGTGCCAGCAGCCTTGGACTAGCGGACTACGAGCAGTACTTC,CASSLGLADYEQYF,14,TRBV5-5,TRBJ2-7,TRBD2,few
TGCGCCAGCAGCCGTGGGTGGGGACTAGCGGGAGGGGGGCAAGAGACCCAGTACTTC,CASSRGWGLAGGGQETQYF,19,TRBV4-3,TRBJ2-5,TRBD2,-
TGTGCCAGCAGCGCCGGACAGGGAGATACGCAGTATTTT,CASSAGQGDTQYF,13,TRBV5-4,TRBJ2-3,TRBD1,-
TGTGCCAGCAGTAGAGAGACAGGGGGCAAGGTCTACGAGCAGTACTTC,CASSRETGGKVYEQYF,16,TRBV6-6,TRBJ2-7,TRBD1,-
TGTGCCAGCAGCTTACTCGGGGAAAGAAACTATGGCTACACCTTC,CASSLLGERNYGYTF,15,TRBV7-9,TRBJ1-2,-,-
TGTGCCAGCAGCTTGGCGCCTCAGGGCTTTGGTCAGCCCCAGCATTTT,CASSLAPQGFGQPQHF,16,TRBV5-6,TRBJ1-5,-,once